This section outlines one TCR beta chain sequence together with its context. From the approximately 120-subject validation cohort, which was separate from the roughly 610-subject first cohort, the donors were drawn. This table comes from immunoSEQ multiplex PCR, and its TCRdb copy is limited to in-frame clones, with some not included. There are tens of thousands of clones in the sample; 85% occur only once, and 20% to 25% lies in the top ten. The data stem from a study of cytomegalovirus exposure and HLA in healthy donors. The sequenced sample consisted of PBMCs. The clonotype was recovered from a man aged 18-30 years in good health and CMV-seropositive.

Written as DNA, the CDR3 is TGTGCCACCAGCAGAGGGGGACAGGCCTACAATGAGCAGTTCTTC. Its translation: CATSRGGQAYNEQFF. The rearrangement uses TRBV15 and TRBJ2-1; 8 nucleotides match TRBD1. Losses at the gene ends were 1 base for V and 2 bases for J; bases not matched to a gene: 1. The CDR3 length is 15 residues. From germline, CDR1 is LNHNV and CDR2 YYDKDF (reference sequence).